The rows below give T cell receptor beta chains drawn from one sample of a study of blood T cell repertoires in COVID-19. Profiled with immunoSEQ multiplex PCR; TCRdb holds only in-frame clones, not every one. Here the sample spans about 140,000 clones, 88% being singletons. The sample comprised peripheral blood. These receptors all stem from a woman aged 60 to 75 with acute or convalescent COVID-19. The CDR3 runs from the conserved cysteine through the conserved F or W. The D gene is left open where the match is weak. The size of a clone is reported for some rows only, either as once, few or many, or as a class for expanded clones.

j_gene,abundance,v_gene,d_gene,CDR3nt,CDR3aa
TRBJ2-7,.,TRBV30,.,TGTGCCTGGAGTTTACAGGGAACCTACGAGCAGTACTTC,CAWSLQGTYEQYF
TRBJ1-2,.,TRBV6-5,.,TGTGCCAGCAGTTACTCGGGAGGGGGAAATGGCTACACCTTC,CASSYSGGGNGYTF
TRBJ2-2,.,TRBV29-1,TRBD1,TGCAGCGCAATAATGACAGGGGACCCCTCCAACACCGGGGAGCTGTTTTTT,CSAIMTGDPSNTGELFF
TRBJ2-5,.,TRBV7-8,.,TGTGCCAGCAGCTTAGGATTGGCAGAGACCCAGTACTTC,CASSLGLAETQYF
TRBJ2-1,once,TRBV9,TRBD2,TGTGCCACCAATCCGGGACTATCCTACAATGAGCAGTTCTTC,CATNPGLSYNEQFF
TRBJ2-1,.,TRBV4-1,TRBD2,TGCGCCAGCAGCCCGGGACTAGCGGGGGGGCTATTTTACAATGAGCAGTTCTTC,CASSPGLAGGLFYNEQFF
TRBJ2-7,few,TRBV11-1,TRBD1,TGTGCCAGCAGCTTAGGGGACAGCTTGTACGAGCAGTACTTC,CASSLGDSLYEQYF
TRBJ2-3,.,TRBV18,.,TGTGCCAGCTCACCGTTGATGGCCACAGATACGCAGTATTTT,CASSPLMATDTQYF
TRBJ1-2,.,TRBV27,.,TGTGCCAGCAGTGCCTGGGGGCAGGAAGGCTACACCTTC,CASSAWGQEGYTF
TRBJ2-7,.,TRBV4-2,TRBD2,TGTGCCAGCAGCCATGGTCCGGGACTAGCGGGGGGAGTCTACGAGCAGTACTTC,CASSHGPGLAGGVYEQYF
TRBJ2-2,.,TRBV27,TRBD1,TGTGCCAGCAGTTTAACAGGGGTCAACACCGGGGAGCTGTTTTTT,CASSLTGVNTGELFF
TRBJ1-3,.,TRBV19,.,TGTGCCAGTAGTAATTCAGGAAACTCTGGAAACACCATATATTTT,CASSNSGNSGNTIYF
TRBJ1-5,.,TRBV15,TRBD1,TGTGCCACCAGCAGACCCGGACAGGGGGGTTCCCAGCATTTT,CATSRPGQGGSQHF
TRBJ2-1,.,TRBV9,.,TGTGCCAGCAGCGTAGGAGGACAGTTCTACAATGAGCAGTTCTTC,CASSVGGQFYNEQFF
TRBJ2-7,.,TRBV2,TRBD1,TGTGCCAGCAGTGAGACAGGGCCCTACGAGCAGTACTTC,CASSETGPYEQYF
TRBJ2-7,.,TRBV27,TRBD1,TGTGCCAGCACCCGGACAGGGAGCTCCTACGAGCAGTACTTC,CASTRTGSSYEQYF
TRBJ2-1,.,TRBV4-2,TRBD2,TGTGCCAGCAGCCAAGGGGGACTAGCGGGGAACAATGAGCAGTTCTTC,CASSQGGLAGNNEQFF
TRBJ2-5,.,TRBV6-1,TRBD2,TGTGCCAGCAGTGAAAGACTAGCGGGGGGAGAGACCCAGTACTTC,CASSERLAGGETQYF
TRBJ1-6,.,TRBV5-4,.,TGTGCCAGCAGCTTGGTGGGGGGGGCTCCCTATAATTCACCCCTCCACTTT,CASSLVGGAPYNSPLHF
TRBJ1-2,.,TRBV7-3,TRBD1,TGTGCCAGCAGGGGGACAGCTTCCAATGGCTACACCTTC,CASRGTASNGYTF
TRBJ1-4,.,TRBV19,TRBD1,TGTGCCAGTAGCGGGACAGGGGGCGCGAGGGAAAAACTGTTTTTT,CASSGTGGAREKLFF
TRBJ1-2,.,TRBV7-8,.,TGTGCCAGCAGCCTCGAGACGGGGATTTATGGCTACACCTTC,CASSLETGIYGYTF
TRBJ1-1,.,TRBV4-2,.,TGTGCCAGCAGCCAAGGAGCGGGGCCGGACACTGAAGCTTTCTTT,CASSQGAGPDTEAFF
TRBJ2-1,.,TRBV18,TRBD2,TGTGCCAGCTCAACCAGCGGGGCTTACAATGAGCAGTTCTTC,CASSTSGAYNEQFF